This TCR beta chain was captured in a study of long-term antiretroviral therapy in people with HIV. Study results and limitations: Subsequent to ART, diversity was augmented yet persisted below that of transplant donor controls. Whereas controls had wider CDR3 length ranges, HIV repertoires had narrower ones.

As concerns this clone: Its cognate antigen is unknown.

This was the immunoSEQ v3.0 assay at survey level. Sequencing used immunoSEQ multiplex PCR; TCRdb keeps in-frame clones, though not all of them. The data show some 28,000 clones, about 95% seen once. Germline CDR1 is SGHTA and CDR2 is FQGNSA. The V end was cut by 5 bases, the J end by 0 bases, with 14 bases between. The CDR3 runs to 16 residues. All donors provided no fewer than one pre-ART and no fewer than two post-ART PBMC samples. This receptor was taken from a man between 25 and 39 years old with HIV. Sample: unsorted PBMCs, taken about 6.6 years after starting antiretroviral therapy. V and J are TRBV7-2 and TRBJ1-3; D is unresolved. The CDR3 here is CASSLRRMSSGNTIYF. The CDR3 bases are TGTGCCAGCAGCCTCCGACGGATGAGCTCTGGAAACACCATATATTTT.